The rows below give T cell receptor beta chains drawn from one sample of a study of cytomegalovirus exposure and HLA in healthy donors. TCRdb keeps only in-frame clones here, not all; method: immunoSEQ multiplex PCR. The sample totals 100,000 to 150,000 clones. Material: PBMCs. All receptors come from a woman between 40 and 50 years old in good health and CMV-seronegative. Both conserved end residues are part of each CDR3. The D gene is left open where the match is weak.

TRBV28	TRBJ2-6	-	CASSFRQAGANVLTF
TRBV4-1	TRBJ2-7	-	CASDGRGIPSGQYF
TRBV6-1	TRBJ2-1	-	CASIGTRRVYNEQFF
TRBV28	TRBJ2-1	-	CASSPPEQGLNEQFF
TRBV7-6	TRBJ2-1	-	CASSPFGGGRNEQFF
TRBV19	TRBJ1-1	-	CASSLQGYVNTEAFF
TRBV7-2	TRBJ1-6	TRBD1	CASSFRTGNYNSPLHF
TRBV7-6	TRBJ1-2	-	CASSSQGGANYGYTF
TRBV10-3	TRBJ2-5	-	CAISKSQETQYF
TRBV1	TRBJ2-5	-	CTSSQDPRQGSQETQYF
TRBV19	TRBJ1-1	-	CASRERGPGPSAEAFF
TRBV10-2	TRBJ2-2	TRBD2	CASTAGDTGELFF
TRBV4-2	TRBJ2-3	TRBD2	CASSRGLAGGSSSTDTQYF
TRBV4-1	TRBJ1-1	-	CASSQEVQGGTEAFF
TRBV28	TRBJ1-2	-	CASTGGGIYGYTF
TRBV13	TRBJ1-6	TRBD1	CASSLQRGQGPLHF
TRBV28	TRBJ2-1	TRBD1	CASRQDRGRQFF
TRBV6-6	TRBJ1-2	TRBD1	CASSYRTGDQGYTF
TRBV5-1	TRBJ2-5	TRBD1	CASSYGQGGGETQYF
TRBV4-3	TRBJ2-1	-	CASSPQLTGGEQFF
TRBV9	TRBJ2-2	TRBD1	CASSFRGQATNTGELFF
TRBV28	TRBJ1-1	TRBD1	CASSLLIGTGDTEAFF
TRBV4-3	-	-	CASSQGRENSYEQYF
TRBV28	TRBJ2-2	-	CASSPLGWTNTGELFF
TRBV6-1	TRBJ2-3	TRBD2	CATISGGAGTDTQYF
TRBV10-3	TRBJ1-5	TRBD1	CAISTTGRRQPQHF
TRBV11-3	TRBJ2-5	-	CASSLRLGETQYF
TRBV4-2	TRBJ2-3	TRBD2	CASSQDPRGGDTQYF
TRBV5-4	TRBJ2-3	-	CASRRGGGAGDTQYF
TRBV28	TRBJ2-3	TRBD2	CASSLRGGIDTQYF
TRBV10-3	TRBJ2-2	TRBD1	CAISVGTGENTGELFF
TRBV5-1	TRBJ2-5	-	CASSEQGPLETQYF
TRBV18	TRBJ2-6	TRBD1	CASSPQGARGANVLTF
TRBV2	TRBJ2-7	TRBD1	CASSSDRGNHEQYF
TRBV7-2	TRBJ1-2	TRBD1	CASSSGDRVHGYTF
TRBV4-2	TRBJ2-3	TRBD1	CASSQDSGQGADTQYF
TRBV5-1	TRBJ1-1	-	CASSLGGGGTEAFF
TRBV7-2	TRBJ1-2	-	CASSPSGGWSAF
TRBV4-1	TRBJ2-5	TRBD1	CASSPPRTGRQETQYF
TRBV6-5	TRBJ2-7	-	CASSYRTGPNPYEQYF
TRBV5-6	-	-	CASSLGVSYEQYF
TRBV28	TRBJ1-2	-	CASSFRGTNYGYTF
TRBV9	TRBJ2-5	-	CASSVGQGPQETQYF
TRBV20-1	TRBJ2-5	-	CSAEHQETQYF
TRBV7-8	TRBJ1-2	TRBD1	CASSLQRKQGVGGYTF
TRBV6-5	TRBJ2-7	-	CASSYSSGGVQYF
TRBV6-5	TRBJ1-5	TRBD1	CASSYDTTGGAAQHF
TRBV18	TRBJ1-2	TRBD1	CASSPVDREFTNGYTF
TRBV6-4	TRBJ1-5	TRBD1	CASSVTGGSNQPQHF
TRBV7-9	TRBJ2-7	TRBD2	CASSTRTSGSYEQYF
TRBV4-1	TRBJ1-5	-	CASRATGFNQPQHF
TRBV4-1	TRBJ2-7	-	CASSLENLFPYEQYF
TRBV4-1	TRBJ2-2	-	CASSSRAGDTGELFF
TRBV2	TRBJ1-2	-	CASEQLGHADNYGYTF
TRBV5-1	TRBJ1-2	-	CASSLSGLIDGYTF